The T cell receptor (beta chain) described here comes from a study of monozygotic twins with inflammatory bowel disease. Study outcomes and limitations: The authors could not tell different T cell subtypes apart. Reduced clonotype sharing with other individuals was observed in IBD patients relative to healthy twins, especially with disease activity.

For this clonotype: Antigen: not known.

Template switching was used to attach UMIs, which incorporated a 6-nucleotide sample barcode. Two nested PCRs, roughly 16 and 10 cycles, amplified TCRalpha and TCRbeta cDNA. One entry per CDR3 protein, without DNA, is what TCRdb gives after re-calling the 5' RACE reads. Its table lists 400,000 or so distinct CDR3 sequences. The origin of this receptor is a human donor with ulcerative colitis or Crohn's disease, or a healthy co-twin of an affected twin (not recorded which). The sequenced sample was blood.

The CDR3 is CSAQGGRETQYF. The chain joins TRBV20-1 to TRBJ2-5; the D call from TCRdb, TRBD1, cannot be confirmed without DNA. The CDR3 runs 12 residues. Germline CDR1 is DFQATT and CDR2 is SNEGSKA (reference sequence).